What follows are 25 T cell receptor beta chains derived from one specimen sequenced in a study of graft-versus-host responses after intestinal transplantation. These receptors have no known antigen. Generated by immunoSEQ multiplex PCR, the TCRdb table keeps only in-frame clones and is missing some. There are 140,000 or so clones in the sample; nearly 95% occur only once, and 0.19% lies in the top ten. The source was unstimulated CD4+ T cells sorted from spleen or lymph node cells, collected before intestinal transplant. The receptors here all came from a human donor who received an intestinal transplant.

The V and J genes are TRBV4-2 and TRBJ2-7; no clear D. CDR1 is LGHNA, CDR2 YNFKEQ, per germline. CDR3 length: 15 amino acids. The germline V and J ends were trimmed by 4 bases and 4 bases, with 17 bases remaining between them. CDR3 loop: CASSPPAQSGYEQYF. The DNA for the CDR3 is TGTGCCAGCAGCCCCCCGGCACAGTCAGGTTACGAGCAGTACTTC.

In its sample, this clone was seen once. V usage is TRBV18 and J usage is TRBJ2-5; no reliable D call. V was clipped by 3 bases and J by 5 bases, with 13 bases between them. This CDR3 has 14 amino acids. Germline CDR1 is KGHSH and CDR2 is LQKENI. CDR3 DNA sequence: TGTGCCAGCTCACCGATTACTGTATCGGAGACCCAGTACTTC. This translates into CASSPITVSETQYF.

V is TRBV5-8 and J is TRBJ2-2; D gene ambiguous. Looked up from germline, CDR1 is SGHTS and CDR2 is YDEGEE. The CDR3 consists of 13 residues. Deletions cut 8 bases from V and 2 bases from J, with 10 bases between. The CDR3 here is CASRVLNTGELFF. Written as DNA, the CDR3 is TGTGCCAGTAGGGTCTTAAACACCGGGGAGCTGTTTTTT.

The rearrangement uses TRBV9 and TRBJ2-1, with TRBD1 matching 9 bases. V lost 3 bases and J lost 8; bases outside the gene matches: 6. The CDR3 spans 14 residues. From germline, CDR1 is SGDLS and CDR2 YYNGEE. CDR3 residues: CASSAGQGRYEQFF. The CDR3 region has the DNA TGTGCCAGCAGCGCCGGACAGGGGCGATATGAGCAGTTCTTC. Combining the CDR3 with reference TRBV9 and TRBJ2-1 gives the whole variable domain DSGVTQTPKHLITATGQRVTLRCSPRSGDLSVYWYQQSLDQGLQFLIQYYNGEERAKGNILERFSAQQFPDLHSELNLSSLELGDSALYFCASSAGQGRYEQFFGPGTRLTVL.

The genes are TRBV7-2 and TRBJ2-2; 10 positions agree with TRBD2. The CDR3 consists of 19 residues. The germline gives CDR1 SGHTA, CDR2 FQGNSA. The J segment lost 0 bases and the V segment lost 5 bases, leaving 12 bases of the junction unmatched. For the CDR3, the DNA is TGTGCCAGCAGCACCCGGACTAGCGGCACTAGGGCGAACACCGGGGAGCTGTTTTTT. Its translation is CASSTRTSGTRANTGELFF.

This clone was recorded only once. This chain links TRBV28 with TRBJ1-1; tentative D call: TRBD1 (5 bases). The V gene lost 8 bases and the J gene lost 0 bases, with 13 bases spanning the gap. The germline CDR1 and CDR2 sequences are MDHEN and SYDVKM. The CDR3 is 14 amino acids. CDR3 residues: CASGSGLMNTEAFF. The CDR3 nucleotides are TGTGCCAGCGGATCAGGGTTAATGAACACTGAAGCTTTCTTT.

The gene calls are TRBV28 and TRBJ2-5; TRBD1 is a possible D gene (6 bases). The V end was cut by 11 bases, the J end by 5 bases, with 12 bases between. This CDR3 contains 11 residues. Per the germline V gene, CDR1 is MDHEN and CDR2 is SYDVKM. This CDR3 is CAAAGVETQYF. CDR3 DNA: TGTGCCGCCGCAGGGGTGGAGACCCAGTACTTC. Full variable domain (rest looked up from reference TRBV28 and TRBJ2-5): DVKVTQSSRYLVKRTGEKVFLECVQDMDHENMFWYRQDPGLGLRLIYFSYDVKMKEKGDIPEGYSVSREKKERFSLILESASTNQTSMYLCAAAGVETQYFGPGTRLLVL.

The chain couples TRBV28 to TRBJ2-5, with TRBD2 matching 10 bases. The V segment lost 6 bases and the J segment 7 bases; nucleotides outside the gene matches: 14. This CDR3 comprises 16 residues. Germline assignment: CDR1 MDHEN and CDR2 SYDVKM. In DNA form, the CDR3 reads TGTGCCAGCAGGCCCCCCGGGCTAGCGGGAGTCGGGACCCAGTACTTC. Residues: CASRPPGLAGVGTQYF.

This clone came up once. This sequence joins TRBV11-2 and TRBJ2-1; 9 nucleotides match TRBD2. The V gene's germline CDR1 is SGHAT and CDR2 FQNNGV. V gave up 7 bases and J gave up 4 bases; unmatched junction bases: 14. CDR3 size: 17 residues. The CDR3 region has the DNA TGTGCCAGCACCCTCCGGCTCCTAGCGGGAAGGTACAATGAGCAGTTCTTC. Protein: CASTLRLLAGRYNEQFF.

This clone showed up just once. The chain is built from TRBV7-2 and TRBJ1-2, with TRBD1 matching 10 bases. The CDR3 length is 15 residues. Germline trimming cut 5 bases from V and 5 bases from J; bases unmatched to any gene: 8. Germline V gene data show CDR1 as SGHTA and CDR2 as FQGNSA. CDR3 loop: CASSRGQGRSYGYTF. The CDR3 DNA reads as TGTGCCAGCAGCCGGGGACAGGGGCGATCTTATGGCTACACCTTC.

The chain links TRBV7-2 to TRBJ2-7; 7 bases are shared with TRBD2. CDR1 and CDR2 (germline): SGHTA, FQGNSA. There are 16 residues in the CDR3. The junction had 14 bases not matched to a gene; V was cut back by 3 bases and J by 6 bases. CDR3 loop: CASSFQPSTSFGEQYF. In DNA, the CDR3 is TGTGCCAGCAGCTTCCAGCCTTCGACTAGCTTCGGCGAGCAGTACTTC.

This sequence joins TRBV29-1 and TRBJ1-2; the match to TRBD1 covers 8 bases. The CDR3 totals 16 residues. Trimming at V came to 4 bases and at J to 0 bases, leaving 10 bases not matched to a gene. CDR1 is SQVTM, CDR2 ANQGSEA, per germline. Here the CDR3 reads CSVGGDRGIANYGYTF. The DNA for the CDR3 is TGCAGCGTTGGTGGAGACAGGGGAATTGCTAACTATGGCTACACCTTC.

Concerning this clone: The sample has other DNA sequences that encode this CDR3 too. The chain carries TRBV9 and TRBJ1-2; TRBD1 matches 8 bases. The CDR3 has 14 amino acids. Germline loops: CDR1 SGDLS, CDR2 YYNGEE. V dropped 4 bases and J dropped 2; count of bases not matched to a gene: 4. CDR3 sequence (DNA): TGTGCCAGCAGCCCACGGACAGGGAACTATGGCTACACCTTC. Translating gives CASSPRTGNYGYTF.

DNA for the CDR3: TGTGCCAGCAGCTTAACCCGGTCGGGGTACAATGAGCAGTTCTTC. Translation gives CASSLTRSGYNEQFF. This chain connects TRBV7-3 to TRBJ2-1, with D possibly matching TRBD2 (5 bases). Germline loops: CDR1 SGHTA, CDR2 FQGTGA. The CDR3 contains 15 residues. The V and J ends lost 0 bases and 4 bases respectively, with 10 bases between them.

The J gene is TRBJ2-7, the V gene TRBV10-3; 9 bases align to TRBD1. The J segment lost 1 base and the V segment lost 4 bases, leaving 8 bases of the junction unmatched. Germline V gives CDR1 ENHRY, CDR2 SYGVKD. CDR3 length equals 16 residues. The CDR3 DNA follows: TGTGCCATCAGTGGGCGAACCGGGACAGGGTCCTACGAGCAGTACTTC. It is translated as CAISGRTGTGSYEQYF.

The chain uses TRBV7-8 and TRBJ1-6; TRBD1 is a possible D gene (6 bases). The CDR3 totals 18 residues. The V gene lost 3 bases and the J gene lost 5 bases, with 20 bases spanning the gap. Germline V gene lookup returns CDR1 SGHVS and CDR2 FQNEAQ. This chain's CDR3 is CASSFRTIQGSDNSPLHF. The CDR3 region has the DNA TGTGCCAGCAGCTTTAGAACGATACAGGGATCTGATAATTCACCCCTCCACTTT.

The rearrangement links TRBV2 to TRBJ1-2, with 9 bases lining up with TRBD1. The CDR3 sequence is 14 residues long. J lost 3 bases, V lost 6 bases, and 5 bases had no gene match. Per germline, CDR1 SNHLY and CDR2 FYNNEI. CDR3 in DNA: TGTGCCAGCAGCAAACGGACAGGGGACTATGGCTACACCTTC. Protein: CASSKRTGDYGYTF.

The chain uses TRBV29-1 and TRBJ2-7; the match to TRBD1 covers 10 bases. V trimming: 1 base; J trimming: 3 bases; junction bases outside the gene matches: 3. This CDR3 spans 14 amino acids. Looked up from germline, CDR1 is SQVTM and CDR2 is ANQGSEA. DNA of the CDR3: TGCAGCGTTGAAGCAGACAGGGGGCACTACGAGCAGTACTTC. Amino acids: CSVEADRGHYEQYF.

The chain links TRBV5-1 to TRBJ2-1; D call uncertain. CDR1 is SGHRS, CDR2 YFSETQ, per germline. With 1 base removed from V and 0 bases from J, the gap between germline ends came to 5 bases. The CDR3 runs 14 residues. The CDR3, as DNA: TGCGCCAGCAGCTTGACGGTCTCCTACAATGAGCAGTTCTTC. Protein: CASSLTVSYNEQFF.

The chain is built from TRBV30 and TRBJ1-2; D is undetermined. The CDR3 is made up of 15 amino acids. The ends were cut back, 3 bases at V and 5 bases at J, with 19 bases in the middle. Germline V gives CDR1 GTSNPN, CDR2 SVGIG (reference sequence). The CDR3 bases are TGTGCCTGGAGCGTGCGCCGAAAGGTAGCATATGGCTACACCTTC. This encodes CAWSVRRKVAYGYTF.

The rearrangement joins TRBV19 to TRBJ2-3; the match to TRBD2 covers 13 bases. V lost 1 base and J lost 5; bases outside the gene matches: 3. The CDR3 has 16 residues. Germline assignment: CDR1 LNHDA and CDR2 SQIVND (reference sequence). The CDR3, as DNA: TGTGCCAGTAGTATAGGACGGACTAGCGGGAGAGATACGCAGTATTTT. It is translated as CASSIGRTSGRDTQYF.

The chain has TRBV27 and TRBJ1-4; the D is unclear. Germline V gives CDR1 MNHEY, CDR2 SMNVEV (reference sequence). This CDR3 has 14 amino acids. The V end lost 3 bases, the J end lost 3 bases, and 8 bases lay between the germline ends. The CDR3 DNA is TGTGCCAGCAGTTTTTTAGGGCCTAATGAAAAACTGTTTTTT. This translates into CASSFLGPNEKLFF.

This rearrangement joins TRBV7-2 to TRBJ2-1; 7 bases map to TRBD2. CDR1 and CDR2 from the germline V gene are SGHTA and FQGNSA. There are 16 residues in the CDR3. After removal of 8 bases from V and 3 bases from J, the junction contained 13 bases not matched to a gene. The CDR3 here is CASRRAMTSFYNEQFF. Here the CDR3 DNA reads TGTGCCAGCCGCCGCGCTATGACTAGCTTCTACAATGAGCAGTTCTTC.

The chain carries TRBV5-3 and TRBJ1-5, with TRBD1 matching 7 bases. TRBV5-3 is annotated as an ORF whose role is uncertain. V was clipped by 2 bases and J by 3 bases; unmatched bases: 5. The CDR3 has 15 amino acids. Here the CDR3 reads CARSLQGSVNQPQHF. For the CDR3, the DNA is TGTGCCAGAAGCTTACAGGGGTCGGTCAATCAGCCCCAGCATTTT.

The rearrangement joins TRBV9 to TRBJ2-1, with 7 bases lining up with TRBD1. V shed 3 bases, J shed 3 bases, and the junction held 6 bases outside the gene matches. The CDR3 has 15 residues. Per germline, CDR1 SGDLS and CDR2 YYNGEE. The CDR3 sequence: CASSEGASLYNEQFF. The CDR3 bases are TGTGCCAGCAGCGAGGGGGCTTCCCTCTACAATGAGCAGTTCTTC. The full variable domain, its missing parts supplied by reference TRBV9 and TRBJ2-1, is DSGVTQTPKHLITATGQRVTLRCSPRSGDLSVYWYQQSLDQGLQFLIQYYNGEERAKGNILERFSAQQFPDLHSELNLSSLELGDSALYFCASSEGASLYNEQFFGPGTRLTVL.